The rows below give T cell receptor beta chains drawn from one sample of a study of shared clonotypes between healthy human individuals. Measured with immunoSEQ multiplex PCR; TCRdb has only the in-frame clones, and not every one. The table has around 2,000,000 clones, approximately 95% seen once. Sequencing was performed on naive CD4+ T cells sorted from blood. The receptors derive from a man in his late teens or twenties in good health. Each CDR3 is given with its conserved first and last residue. A D gene is named only where the DNA matches it firmly. A clone size is listed for some rows: how often the clone was seen (once, few, many), or a class if it is expanded.

TRBD2,TRBV7-9,.,TRBJ2-3,TGTGCCAGCAGCTTAGGAGCGGGGGGGCCCCCAGATACGCAGTATTTT,CASSLGAGGPPDTQYF
.,TRBV2,few,TRBJ1-2,TGTGCCAGCACGGTGGCTTATGGCTACACCTTC,CASTVAYGYTF
.,TRBV5-1,.,TRBJ1-1,TGCGCCAGCAGCTTGCAGGGTGCCACTGAAGCTTTCTTT,CASSLQGATEAFF
TRBD2,TRBV5-1,.,TRBJ2-3,TGCGCCAGCAGCCTTTCTTCGACTAGCGGTCCCACAGATACGCAGTATTTT,CASSLSSTSGPTDTQYF
TRBD2,TRBV9,.,TRBJ2-2,TGTGCCAGCAGCGTAGTCCCTAGCGGGAGTTGGACCGGGGAGCTGTTTTTT,CASSVVPSGSWTGELFF
.,TRBV6-1,.,TRBJ1-5,TGTGCCAGCAGTGACGATCCGGGACCGAATCAGCCCCAGCATTTT,CASSDDPGPNQPQHF
TRBD1,TRBV5-8,.,TRBJ2-6,TGTGCCAGCAAAATAACAGGGGCTGGGGCCAACGTCCTGACTTTC,CASKITGAGANVLTF
.,TRBV4-1,.,TRBJ1-2,TGCGCCAGCAGCCAAAAAGGGGAGGGCCTCTATGGCTACACCTTC,CASSQKGEGLYGYTF
.,TRBV30,.,TRBJ1-6,TGTGCCTGGACCGGGACTGGGGGTAATTCACCCCTCCACTTT,CAWTGTGGNSPLHF
.,TRBV15,.,TRBJ1-5,TGTGCCACCAGTTTGGGGTCCCGTCAGCCCCAGCATTTT,CATSLGSRQPQHF
TRBD1,TRBV6-1,once,TRBJ1-2,TGTGCCAGCAGTGAGAACAGGGGGCCCTATGGCTACACCTTC,CASSENRGPYGYTF
.,TRBV19,.,TRBJ2-7,TGTGCCAGTAGTACCATCTCGGGGGCCTACGAGCAGTACTTC,CASSTISGAYEQYF
.,TRBV28,once,TRBJ2-3,TGTGCCAGCAGTAAGACCCCCAATACGCAGTATTTT,CASSKTPNTQYF
.,TRBV28,.,TRBJ1-2,TGTGCCAGCAGTTTCTCGACAGCATATGGCTACACCTTC,CASSFSTAYGYTF
TRBD2,TRBV25-1,.,TRBJ2-5,TGTGCCAGCAGTATAGGAGCGGTTGCGGGAGGAGGGGAGACCCAGTACTTC,CASSIGAVAGGGETQYF
.,TRBV30,.,TRBJ2-7,TGTGCCTGGAGTGCGGGAACTTTTACCTACGAGCAGTACTTC,CAWSAGTFTYEQYF
TRBD1,TRBV4-3,.,TRBJ1-4,TGCGCCAGCAGCCAAGATGGGACAGGGAAAGAAAAACTGTTTTTT,CASSQDGTGKEKLFF
.,TRBV7-9,.,TRBJ2-1,TGTGCCAGCACCCCAGACAGGAATGAGCAGTTCTTC,CASTPDRNEQFF
.,TRBV20-1,.,TRBJ1-5,TGCAGTGCTAGAGATAGTCAGCCCCAGCATTTT,CSARDSQPQHF
.,TRBV4-3,.,TRBJ2-6,TGCGCCAGCAGCCAAGTCCTTCGGGGGGCCGTCCTCTCTGGGGCCAACGTCCTGACTTTC,CASSQVLRGAVLSGANVLTF
.,TRBV6-5,.,TRBJ1-2,TGTGCCAGCAGTTACTCGGCGGCAGGATATGGCTACACCTTC,CASSYSAAGYGYTF
.,TRBV25-1,few,TRBJ2-7,TGTGCCAGCAGTCGGCTATACGAGCAGTACTTC,CASSRLYEQYF
.,TRBV27,.,TRBJ1-1,TGTGCCAGCAGCTCGAGAAGCGGGAGAACTGAAGCTTTCTTT,CASSSRSGRTEAFF
.,TRBV6-5,once,TRBJ1-4,TGTGCCAGCCGAGGGGGGGGTGCAACTAATGAAAAACTGTTTTTT,CASRGGGATNEKLFF
.,TRBV10-3,.,TRBJ1-2,TGTGCCATCAGTGAGTCGATTTTCTCATCGAGGGGCTACACCTTC,CAISESIFSSRGYTF
TRBD1,TRBV29-1,.,TRBJ2-7,TGCAGCGTTGGGACCCGACAGGGGTACGAGCAGTACTTC,CSVGTRQGYEQYF
.,TRBV6-1,.,TRBJ2-1,TGTGCCAGCCGAGGACTCGTCAATGAGCAGTTCTTC,CASRGLVNEQFF
.,TRBV30,.,TRBJ2-3,TGTGCCTGGAGTGTACCGCCGGATACGCAGTATTTT,CAWSVPPDTQYF
.,TRBV28,.,TRBJ1-5,TGTGCCAGCAGAGATCCTCAGTTGGGGTACCAGCCCCAGCATTTT,CASRDPQLGYQPQHF
.,TRBV7-3,.,TRBJ2-3,TGTGCCAGCAGCTTATACGGCGATACGCAGTATTTT,CASSLYGDTQYF
TRBD1,TRBV7-2,.,TRBJ1-1,TGTGCCAGCAGCTTAGCTGGCAGGGGGCAAAGCGGGATCTCTGAAGCTTTCTTT,CASSLAGRGQSGISEAFF
.,TRBV7-2,.,TRBJ1-6,TGTGCCAGCAGCGACGGTCGAAGGTCACCCCTCCACTTT,CASSDGRRSPLHF
.,TRBV6-1,once,TRBJ1-5,TGTGCCGGAAACAGGGATAGCAATCAGCCCCAGCATTTT,CAGNRDSNQPQHF
.,TRBV19,.,TRBJ1-5,TGTGCCAGTAGTATTGAGGGAAAGCAGCCCCAGCATTTT,CASSIEGKQPQHF
.,TRBV10-2,.,TRBJ1-4,TGCGCCAGCAGTGGTGCAAGAAGTGCAACTAATGAAAAACTGTTTTTT,CASSGARSATNEKLFF
.,TRBV9,.,TRBJ1-2,TGTGCCAGCAGCGTAGTGAATGGGAGACTACACTTC,CASSVVNGRLHF
TRBD1,TRBV6-5,.,TRBJ2-5,TGTGCCAGCAGCAGGGACAGGGGGCAAGAGACCCAGTACTTC,CASSRDRGQETQYF
TRBD1,TRBV30,.,TRBJ1-5,TGTGCCTGGAGTGTACAGAGTCGATTACAGGGGCTTATAGTAAGCAATCAGCCCCAGCATTTT,CAWSVQSRLQGLIVSNQPQHF
.,TRBV6-1,once,TRBJ1-5,TGTGCCAGCAGGATAAGGGACGGCAATCAGCCCCAGCATTTT,CASRIRDGNQPQHF
.,TRBV5-1,.,TRBJ1-2,TGCGCCAGCAGCCTTAGTGGCTATGGCTACACCTTC,CASSLSGYGYTF
TRBD2,TRBV4-1,.,TRBJ2-1,TGCGCCAGCAGCCAAGATTTGGGGGGGGTCCCCTCCTACAATGAGCAGTTCTTC,CASSQDLGGVPSYNEQFF
.,TRBV7-9,.,TRBJ2-4,TGTGCCAGCAGCTTACCAGAAAACATTCAGTACTTC,CASSLPENIQYF
.,TRBV7-9,.,TRBJ1-3,TGTGCCAGCAGCTCTCCACAGGCCAACTCTGGGAACACCATATATTTT,CASSSPQANSGNTIYF
TRBD2,TRBV6-6,.,TRBJ2-7,TGTGCCAGCGCTAGCGGTAGCGGATGGTACGAGCAGTACTTC,CASASGSGWYEQYF
.,TRBV29-1,few,TRBJ1-4,TGCAGCGGGTTGCGGGATATCCTGTTTTTT,CSGLRDILFF
.,TRBV11-2,.,TRBJ2-3,TGTGCCAGCAGGAAGCCGGGACTCCCCACCCCAGATACGCAGTATTTT,CASRKPGLPTPDTQYF
.,TRBV6-1,.,TRBJ1-5,TGTGCCAGCAGTGATCGAGGGGTTCAGCCCCAGCATTTT,CASSDRGVQPQHF
.,TRBV25-1,.,TRBJ2-1,TGTGCCAGCAGTCTCGGGCAGGGAAACAATGAGCAGTTCTTC,CASSLGQGNNEQFF
.,TRBV18,once,TRBJ2-7,TGTGCCAGCTCACCCCCGGGACGTGTGGCCTACGAGCAGTACTTC,CASSPPGRVAYEQYF
.,TRBV5-4,.,TRBJ2-4,TGTGCCAGCAGCGAACAGAAAAACATTCAGTACTTC,CASSEQKNIQYF
.,TRBV6-1,.,TRBJ2-5,TGTGCCAGCAGTGACGGGAGTTTAGAGACCCAGTACTTC,CASSDGSLETQYF
TRBD1,TRBV29-1,.,TRBJ1-2,TGCAGCGCCACAAAAGGGGGCGTAGACTATGGCTACACCTTC,CSATKGGVDYGYTF
.,TRBV5-1,.,TRBJ1-2,TGCGCCAGCAGCTTGGCAGGGGCGCCTAACTATGGCTACACCTTC,CASSLAGAPNYGYTF
.,TRBV6-5,once,TRBJ2-2,TGTGCCAGCAACGGACACGCGGGTGCCGGGGAGCTGTTTTTT,CASNGHAGAGELFF
TRBD1,TRBV6-6,.,TRBJ2-7,TGTGCCAGCAGTTACTCGAGGGACAGGGGGCTGTACGAGCAGTACTTC,CASSYSRDRGLYEQYF
.,TRBV29-1,.,TRBJ1-1,TGCAGCGTTGAACTGTGGGCCGGGAACACTGAAGCTTTCTTT,CSVELWAGNTEAFF
.,TRBV2,few,TRBJ2-6,TGTGCCAGCAGTGTCGGGAGCTCTGGGGCCAACGTCCTGACTTTC,CASSVGSSGANVLTF